Presented here are 32 T cell receptor beta chains from one specimen sequenced in a study of blood T cell repertoires in COVID-19. This table comes from immunoSEQ multiplex PCR, and its TCRdb copy is limited to in-frame clones, with some not included. This sample has 300,000 to 400,000 clones, with around 90% found just once. Sequencing input: PBMCs or T cells enriched from blood (not recorded which). The origin of the receptors is a man aged 55 to 70 who had recovered from COVID-19.

This chain uses TRBV19 with TRBJ1-2; 7 bases align to TRBD1. Germline CDR1 and CDR2: LNHDA and SQIVND (reference sequence). CDR3 length: 14 residues. V lost 6 bases, J lost 5 bases, and 9 bases stayed unmatched. CDR3 amino acids: CASRAGDSRYGYTF. The DNA of the CDR3 is TGTGCCAGTAGGGCTGGGGACAGCAGGTATGGCTACACCTTC.

The chain is built from TRBV3-1 (or the pseudogene TRBV3-2) and TRBJ1-1, with D maybe TRBD1 (6 bases). Deletions cut 0 bases from V and 5 bases from J, with 13 bases between. CDR1 LGHDT and CDR2 YNNKEL come from the germline V gene (reference sequence). The CDR3 runs 15 residues. DNA for the CDR3: TGTGCCAGCAGCCAAGATCGGGGGGGCGCGACTGAAGCTTTCTTT. Its translation is CASSQDRGGATEAFF.

The rearrangement links TRBV4-2 to TRBJ1-2; 7 bases align to TRBD1. The CDR3 is made up of 13 amino acids. CDR1 and CDR2 (germline): LGHNA, YNFKEQ. J was trimmed by 5 bases and V by 4 bases; bases with no gene match: 4. The CDR3 loop reads CASSRGTEYGYTF. CDR3 nucleotide sequence: TGTGCCAGCAGCCGAGGGACAGAGTATGGCTACACCTTC.

This clone was seen only a few times. The chain recombines TRBV30 with TRBJ2-3; maybe TRBD1 (6 bases). The ends were cut back, 4 bases at V and 0 bases at J, with 11 bases in the middle. The germline V gene has CDR1 GTSNPN and CDR2 SVGIG (reference sequence). This CDR3 is 14 amino acids long. CDR3 residues: CAWNPTGSTDTQYF. CDR3 DNA sequence: TGTGCCTGGAATCCGACAGGTAGCACAGATACGCAGTATTTT.

The chain combines TRBV4-2 with TRBJ1-1; no reliable D call. The V end lost 0 bases, the J end lost 3 bases, and 8 bases lay between the germline ends. This CDR3 has 14 residues. The germline CDR1 and CDR2 sequences are LGHNA and YNFKEQ. CDR3 DNA: TGTGCCAGCAGCCAAGATACACGGGACACTGAAGCTTTCTTT. Its protein is CASSQDTRDTEAFF.

This chain links TRBV6-5 with TRBJ2-1; 10 bases align to TRBD1. Germline V gene sequence: CDR1 MNHEY, CDR2 SVGAGI. The junction had 8 bases not matched to a gene; V was cut back by 6 bases and J by 6 bases. The CDR3 consists of 15 residues. The CDR3, as DNA: TGTGCCAGCAGAGCGGACAGGGGGGTTTTCAATGAGCAGTTCTTC. It yields the protein CASRADRGVFNEQFF.

The chain uses TRBV19 and TRBJ1-2; 8 positions agree with TRBD1. The CDR3 runs to 15 residues. In germline, CDR1 is LNHDA, CDR2 SQIVND (reference sequence). Losses at the gene ends were 0 bases for V and 1 base for J; bases not matched to a gene: 1. CDR3 coding DNA: TGTGCCAGTAGTATAGATGGACAGGGTAACTATGGCTACACCTTC. Protein product: CASSIDGQGNYGYTF.

This clone was detected a few times. The V call is TRBV24-1, the J call TRBJ2-4, with 7 bases matching TRBD1. The germline V gene has CDR1 KGHDR and CDR2 SFDVKD. CDR3 size: 17 residues. Trimming took 3 bases from V and 1 from J; bases not matched to a gene: 8. CDR3 in amino acids: CATSDVGGPFAKNIQYF. Written as DNA, the CDR3 is TGTGCCACCAGTGATGTAGGGGGCCCTTTCGCCAAAAACATTCAGTACTTC.

The chain carries TRBV12-2 and TRBJ1-2. TRBV12-2 is listed as a pseudogene. The CDR3 covers 16 residues. The CDR3 loop is CASRLVCGEGTYGYTF. The CDR3 DNA is TGTGCAAGTCGCTTAGTATGCGGGGAGGGAACCTATGGCTACACCTTC.

The CDR3 DNA follows: TGTGCCAGCAGTTACCCGCGGGAGTCCTACAATGAGCAGTTCTTC. This codes for CASSYPRESYNEQFF. V is TRBV6-5 and J is TRBJ2-1; TRBD2 aligns across 7 bases. CDR3 length: 15 residues. V trimming: 2 bases; J trimming: 1 base; junction bases outside the gene matches: 2. Germline V gene lookup returns CDR1 MNHEY and CDR2 SVGAGI.

The genes are TRBV6-5 and TRBJ2-7; possible D gene TRBD2, 6 bases. Germline CDR1 and CDR2: MNHEY and SVGAGI. The CDR3 sequence is 14 residues long. Between the trimmed V and J ends, which lost 0 bases and 0 bases, there was a span of 6 bases. For the CDR3, the DNA is TGTGCCAGCAGTTACTCGACTAGCTCCTACGAGCAGTACTTC. This sequence encodes CASSYSTSSYEQYF.

V is TRBV18 and J is TRBJ2-3; possibly TRBD1 for D (6 bases). There are 13 residues in the CDR3. Germline V gives CDR1 KGHSH, CDR2 LQKENI. V lost 4 bases and J lost 6, with 11 bases in between. CDR3 in DNA: TGTGCCAGCTCACGCAGGGGAGAGGATACGCAGTATTTT. Amino acids: CASSRRGEDTQYF.

The chain has TRBV24-1 and TRBJ2-2; a weak D match, TRBD1 (6 bases). Germline V lookup: CDR1 KGHDR, CDR2 SFDVKD. The CDR3 consists of 18 residues. Trimming removed 0 bases at V and 2 bases at J, with 15 bases between. In DNA form, the CDR3 reads TGTGCCACCAGTGATTTGGGGGCCGCGACAGGTAACACCGGGGAGCTGTTTTTT. This codes for CATSDLGAATGNTGELFF.

The chain carries TRBV6-5 and TRBJ2-2; tentatively, D is TRBD1 (6 bases). Trimming removed 6 bases from V and 1 base from J, with 12 bases in between. Germline V lookup: CDR1 MNHEY, CDR2 SVGAGI. This CDR3 is 15 amino acids long. The DNA for the CDR3 is TGTGCCAGCAGATTCGGGACACGGAACACCGGGGAGCTGTTTTTT. Its translation: CASRFGTRNTGELFF.

This chain links TRBV5-1 with TRBJ1-1; TRBD1 is a possible D gene (6 bases). CDR1 SGHRS and CDR2 YFSETQ come from the germline V gene. Trimming stripped 4 bases from V and 5 bases from J, with 12 bases between. The CDR3 has 13 amino acids. In DNA form, the CDR3 reads TGCGCCAGCAGCATAACAGGGTCTACTGAAGCTTTCTTT. Translation gives CASSITGSTEAFF.

The CDR3 reads CASIPSGLAGGGETQYF. In DNA form, the CDR3 reads TGTGCCAGCATCCCAAGCGGACTAGCGGGAGGTGGAGAGACCCAGTACTTC. The chain joins TRBV28 to TRBJ2-5; TRBD2 matches at 14 bases. The CDR3 sequence is 17 residues long. CDR1 MDHEN and CDR2 SYDVKM come from the germline V gene. V shed 7 bases and J 4 bases; nucleotides not matched to a gene: 11.

Remarks on this clone: Its ends do not fully match the called genes, so a read error is possible. The rearrangement joins TRBV7-7 to TRBJ2-2; no definite D call. Germline V gene sequence: CDR1 SSHAT, CDR2 FNYEAQ (reference sequence). The CDR3 totals 13 residues. CDR3 nucleotides: TGTGCTAGCAGCTTAGCCAGGACCGGGGAGCTGTTTTTT. It is translated as CASSLARTGELFF.

This chain joins TRBV18 and TRBJ2-3; TRBD2 agrees at 11 bases. Germline values: CDR1 KGHSH, CDR2 LQKENI. V was clipped by 1 base and J by 0 bases; unmatched bases: 12. The CDR3 length is 20 residues. This CDR3 reads CASSPLTLSGRAASTDTQYF. CDR3 nucleotide sequence: TGTGCCAGCTCACCACTGACCCTTAGCGGGAGGGCCGCTAGCACAGATACGCAGTATTTT.

The rearrangement joins TRBV30 to TRBJ2-7; 9 positions match TRBD1. V lost 0 bases to trimming and J lost 3 bases; unmatched junction nucleotides: 3. Per the germline V gene, CDR1 is GTSNPN and CDR2 is SVGIG (reference sequence). The CDR3 is 14 amino acids. In nucleotides, the CDR3 is TGTGCCTGGAGTGTTTTGACAGGGGGCTACGAGCAGTACTTC. It codes for CAWSVLTGGYEQYF.

The table lists this clone with a count of one. The rearrangement links TRBV27 to TRBJ1-1; D unclear. This CDR3 is 14 amino acids long. The germline V and J ends were trimmed by 0 bases and 3 bases, with 8 bases remaining between them. The germline CDR1 and CDR2 sequences are MNHEY and SMNVEV (reference sequence). The CDR3 here is CASSLSEVDTEAFF. In DNA form, the CDR3 reads TGTGCCAGCAGTTTATCGGAGGTGGACACTGAAGCTTTCTTT.

V usage is TRBV14 and J usage is TRBJ2-5, with 7 bases aligning to TRBD1. Trimming cost V 0 bases and J 2 bases; bases outside gene matches: 9. In germline, CDR1 is SGHDN, CDR2 FVKESK. The CDR3 is 17 amino acids. The CDR3 region is CASSQDQLGGYQETQYF. The CDR3 DNA is TGTGCCAGCAGCCAAGATCAGCTAGGGGGCTATCAAGAGACCCAGTACTTC.

This clone came up a few times. The V and J genes are TRBV2 and TRBJ1-5; unclear D gene. Trimming removed 6 bases from V and 0 bases from J, with 12 bases in between. The CDR3 has 15 residues. Germline V gene sequence: CDR1 SNHLY, CDR2 FYNNEI. The CDR3 loop is CASRKQTNSNQPQHF. The CDR3 nucleotides read TGTGCCAGCAGGAAACAGACTAATAGCAATCAGCCCCAGCATTTT.

This clone was picked up a small number of times. This chain connects TRBV3-1 (or the pseudogene TRBV3-2) to TRBJ2-7, with D perhaps matching TRBD1 (6 bases). V dropped 7 bases and J dropped 0 bases, with 16 bases sitting between them. From germline, CDR1 is LGHDT and CDR2 YNNKEL (reference sequence). This CDR3 is 15 amino acids long. CDR3 protein: CASTQGVLSSYEQYF. The CDR3, as DNA: TGTGCCAGCACACAGGGCGTACTTAGCTCCTACGAGCAGTACTTC.

V usage is TRBV4-2 and J usage is TRBJ1-2; no clear D gene. This CDR3 region has 12 residues. CDR1 is LGHNA, CDR2 YNFKEQ, per germline. V lost 0 bases and J lost 4, with 3 bases in between. The CDR3 loop is CASSQDSYGYTF. The CDR3 DNA sequence: TGTGCCAGCAGCCAAGACAGCTATGGCTACACCTTC.

The chain is built from TRBV14 and TRBJ2-3; a possible D gene is TRBD2 (5 bases). Germline CDR1 and CDR2: SGHDN and FVKESK. V was pared by 0 bases and J by 0 bases, with 10 bases between. The CDR3 length is 16 residues. CDR3 region: CASSQDGEGSTDTQYF. CDR3 nucleotides: TGTGCCAGCAGCCAAGATGGAGAGGGTAGCACAGATACGCAGTATTTT.

This clone was detected only once. The chain links TRBV5-6 to TRBJ1-5; D gene ambiguous. Germline CDR1 reads SGHDT; CDR2 reads YYEEEE. The CDR3 has 13 residues. Trimming shortened V by 4 bases and J by 0 bases, and 5 bases separated the two germline ends. In DNA form, the CDR3 reads TGTGCCAGCAGCAAATATAGCAATCAGCCCCAGCATTTT. Translation gives CASSKYSNQPQHF.

This chain uses TRBV4-2 with TRBJ2-7; D unresolved. V was shortened by 3 bases and J by 0 bases, with 15 bases between the two germline ends. The germline gives CDR1 LGHNA, CDR2 YNFKEQ. There are 16 residues in the CDR3. CDR3 sequence (DNA): TGTGCCAGCAGCCAGTCCCGTTTGGAGAGCTCCTACGAGCAGTACTTC. Its translation is CASSQSRLESSYEQYF.

This rearrangement joins TRBV27 to TRBJ1-1; a possible D gene is TRBD1 (5 bases). Germline V CDR1 and CDR2: MNHEY, SMNVEV (reference sequence). V was clipped by 6 bases and J by 5 bases, with 16 bases between them. The CDR3 totals 14 residues. Here the CDR3 reads CASSLSPGGTEAFF. CDR3 in DNA: TGTGCCAGCAGCCTTAGCCCCGGGGGAACTGAAGCTTTCTTT.

The chain is built from TRBV28 and TRBJ2-1; D is unresolved. CDR3 size: 14 residues. In germline, CDR1 is MDHEN, CDR2 SYDVKM. V lost 5 bases to trimming and J lost 6 bases, with 14 bases between them. The CDR3 is CASSPLFYRNEQFF. CDR3 nucleotide sequence: TGTGCCAGCAGTCCCCTTTTCTACCGCAATGAGCAGTTCTTC.

This clone was seen once. V usage is TRBV6-5 and J usage is TRBJ1-6; 7 nucleotides agree with TRBD1. After removal of 5 bases from V and 14 bases from J, the junction contained 12 bases not matched to a gene. The CDR3 has 14 amino acids. Per the germline V gene, CDR1 is MNHEY and CDR2 is SVGAGI. CDR3 DNA: TGTGCCAGCAGTCCTGACAGGGATTGGGTCGCCCTCCACTTT. Translation: CASSPDRDWVALHF.

The genes are TRBV27 and TRBJ1-5; 8 bases line up with TRBD1. The CDR3 extends over 15 amino acids. The germline CDR1 and CDR2 sequences are MNHEY and SMNVEV (reference sequence). The V and J ends lost 5 bases and 4 bases, in that order; junction bases with no gene match: 7. CDR3 nucleotide sequence: TGTGCCAGCAGTAAATTGGACAGGGTAAATCAGCCCCAGCATTTT. As protein: CASSKLDRVNQPQHF.

The V gene is TRBV29-1, the J gene TRBJ2-3, with TRBD2 identical over 8 bases. Germline CDR1 SQVTM, CDR2 ANQGSEA. V lost 4 bases to trimming and J lost 0 bases; unmatched junction nucleotides: 9. There are 16 residues in the CDR3. The CDR3, as DNA: TGCAGCGTTGCGGGAGGGACTTATTCTAGCACAGATACGCAGTATTTT. It is translated as CSVAGGTYSSTDTQYF.